This T cell receptor beta chain stems from a study of T-cell memory formation after mild COVID-19. General study results and limits: Unconfirmed was the SARS-CoV-2 specificity of second-wave clones that peaked on day 37. Pre-infection memory carried some responding clones, suggesting that cross-reactive memory joined. Shrinking CD4+ clones resided mostly in CM and EM, and CD8+ ones in EMRA.

A word on this clonotype: Its antigen remains unidentified.

Employing constant-segment primers, 5'RACE generated TCR alpha and TCR beta cDNA libraries bearing sample barcodes and UMIs. TCRdb re-called the 5' RACE reads with MiXCR, one entry per CDR3 protein. In the table there are 200,000 to 250,000 distinct CDR3 sequences, approximately 10% of which are singletons. V gave up 5 bases and J gave up 8 bases, with 15 bases separating them. CDR3 length: 13 residues. Per germline, CDR1 SNHLY and CDR2 FYNNEI. The source material was PBMCs or a T cell subset sorted from them (not recorded which). The TCR sequence derives from a man aged 18 to 29 who had mild COVID-19 (a few samples of this study predate the infection). Cell type and time point are not known. The chain has TRBV2 and TRBJ1-2, with D tentatively TRBD1 (5 bases). CDR3 sequence: CASSWTRREGYTF. DNA for the CDR3: TGTGCCAGCAGTTGGACACGCCGGGAGGGCTACACCTTC.